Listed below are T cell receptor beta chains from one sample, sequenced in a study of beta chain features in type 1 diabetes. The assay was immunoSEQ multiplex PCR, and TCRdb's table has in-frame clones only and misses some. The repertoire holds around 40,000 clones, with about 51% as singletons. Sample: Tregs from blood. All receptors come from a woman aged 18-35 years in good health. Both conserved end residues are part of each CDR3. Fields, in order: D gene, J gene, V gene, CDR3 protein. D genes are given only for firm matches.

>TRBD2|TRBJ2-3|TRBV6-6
CASSHRGGGRDTQYF
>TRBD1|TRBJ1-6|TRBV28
CASSPAQGQYNSPLHF
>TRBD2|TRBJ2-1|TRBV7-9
CASSSRLAGRLDEQFF
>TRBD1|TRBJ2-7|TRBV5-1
CASSFGQGLYEQYF
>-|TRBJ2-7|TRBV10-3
CAIADNSYEQYF
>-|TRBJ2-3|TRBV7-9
CASSLGSGVEDTQYF
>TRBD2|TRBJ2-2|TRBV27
CASRFWTSGTGELFF
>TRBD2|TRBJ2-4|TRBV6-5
CASSYEISGSSIQYF
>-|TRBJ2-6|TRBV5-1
CASSDQTRRSGANVLTF
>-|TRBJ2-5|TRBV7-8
CASSSRRGQETQYF
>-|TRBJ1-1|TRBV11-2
CASSLGGGMNTEAFF
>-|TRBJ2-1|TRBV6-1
CASRIRQAYNEQFF
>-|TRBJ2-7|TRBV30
CASRQEAEQYF
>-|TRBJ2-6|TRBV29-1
CSVDISGANVLTF
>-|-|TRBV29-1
CSVESWQGGYEQYF
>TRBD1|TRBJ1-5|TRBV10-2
CASSELGRGLNQPQHF
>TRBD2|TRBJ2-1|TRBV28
CASRGKGRESFEQFF
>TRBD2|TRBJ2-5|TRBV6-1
CASMSSGMETQYF
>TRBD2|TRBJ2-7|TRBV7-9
CASSPGLATYEQYF
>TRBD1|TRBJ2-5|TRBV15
CATSRDRGETQYF
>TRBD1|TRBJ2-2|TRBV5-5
CASSLDRGPKTGELFF
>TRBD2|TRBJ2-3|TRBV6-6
CASSALAGGDTQYF
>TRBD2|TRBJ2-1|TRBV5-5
CASSLEFRLAGGPRQSEQFF